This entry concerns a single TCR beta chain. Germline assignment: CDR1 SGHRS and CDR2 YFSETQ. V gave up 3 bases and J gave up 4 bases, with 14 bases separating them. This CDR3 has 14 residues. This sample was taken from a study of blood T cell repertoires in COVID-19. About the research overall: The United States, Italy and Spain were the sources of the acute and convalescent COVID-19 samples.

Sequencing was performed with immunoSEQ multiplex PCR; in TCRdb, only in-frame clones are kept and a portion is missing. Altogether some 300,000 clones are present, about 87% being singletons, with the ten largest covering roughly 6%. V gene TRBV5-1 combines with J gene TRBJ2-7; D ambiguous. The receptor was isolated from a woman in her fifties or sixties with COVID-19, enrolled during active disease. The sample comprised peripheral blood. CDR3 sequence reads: CASSYGGSLYEQYF. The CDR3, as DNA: TGCGCCAGCAGCTATGGCGGAAGCCTTTACGAGCAGTACTTC.